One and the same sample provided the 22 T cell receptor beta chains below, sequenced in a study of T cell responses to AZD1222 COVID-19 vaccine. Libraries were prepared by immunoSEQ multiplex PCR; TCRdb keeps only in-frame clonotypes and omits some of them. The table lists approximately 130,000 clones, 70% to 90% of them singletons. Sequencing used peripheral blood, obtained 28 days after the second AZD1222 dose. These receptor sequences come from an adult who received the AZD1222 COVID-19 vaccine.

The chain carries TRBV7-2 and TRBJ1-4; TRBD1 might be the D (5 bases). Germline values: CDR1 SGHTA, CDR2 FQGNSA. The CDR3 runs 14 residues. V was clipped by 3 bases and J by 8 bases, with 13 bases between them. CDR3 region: CASSFGGNSEKLFF. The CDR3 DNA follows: TGTGCCAGCAGCTTCGGGGGGAATAGCGAAAAACTGTTTTTT.

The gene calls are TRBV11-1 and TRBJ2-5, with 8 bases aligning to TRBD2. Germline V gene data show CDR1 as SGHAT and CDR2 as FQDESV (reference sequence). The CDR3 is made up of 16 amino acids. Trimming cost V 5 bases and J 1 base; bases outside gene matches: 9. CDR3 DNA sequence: TGTGCCAGCAGCGAAAGGGGTAGCGGGGCCCAAGAGACCCAGTACTTC. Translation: CASSERGSGAQETQYF.

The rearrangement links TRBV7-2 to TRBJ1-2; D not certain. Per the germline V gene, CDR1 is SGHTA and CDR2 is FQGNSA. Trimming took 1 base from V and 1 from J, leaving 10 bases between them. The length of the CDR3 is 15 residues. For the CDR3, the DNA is TGTGCCAGCAGCTTAGGGACGGAGCTTAACTATGGCTACACCTTC. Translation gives CASSLGTELNYGYTF. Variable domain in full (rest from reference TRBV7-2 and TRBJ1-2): GAGVSQSPSNKVTEKGKDVELRCDPISGHTALYWYRQSLGQGLEFLIYFQGNSAPDKSGLPSDRFSAERTGGSVSTLTIQRTQQEDSAVYLCASSLGTELNYGYTFGSGTRLTVV.

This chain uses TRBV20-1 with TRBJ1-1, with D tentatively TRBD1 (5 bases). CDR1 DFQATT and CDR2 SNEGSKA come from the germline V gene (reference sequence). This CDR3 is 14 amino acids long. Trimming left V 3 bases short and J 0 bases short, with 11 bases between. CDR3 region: CSASRGWVNTEAFF. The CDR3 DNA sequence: TGCAGTGCTAGTCGGGGCTGGGTGAACACTGAAGCTTTCTTT.

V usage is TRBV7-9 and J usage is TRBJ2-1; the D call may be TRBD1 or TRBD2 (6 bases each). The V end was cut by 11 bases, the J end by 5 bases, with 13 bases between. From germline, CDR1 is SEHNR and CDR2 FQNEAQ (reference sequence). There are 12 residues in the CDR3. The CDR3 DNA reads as TGTGCCGGGGGGCGGATGAACAATGAGCAGTTCTTC. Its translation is CAGGRMNNEQFF.

The CDR3 region is CASSEIKGGAYEQYF. The CDR3 coding sequence is TGTGCCAGCAGCGAGATCAAGGGAGGAGCCTACGAGCAGTACTTC. The chain joins TRBV28 to TRBJ2-7; TRBD2 might be the D (6 bases). In germline, CDR1 is MDHEN, CDR2 SYDVKM. The CDR3 extends over 15 amino acids. V dropped 6 bases and J dropped 2 bases, with 17 bases sitting between them.

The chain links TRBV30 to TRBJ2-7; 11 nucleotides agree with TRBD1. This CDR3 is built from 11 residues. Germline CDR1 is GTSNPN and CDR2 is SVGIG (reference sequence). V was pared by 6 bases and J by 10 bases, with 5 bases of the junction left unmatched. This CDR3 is CACGQGAKQYF. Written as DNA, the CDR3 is TGTGCCTGCGGACAGGGGGCGAAACAGTACTTC.

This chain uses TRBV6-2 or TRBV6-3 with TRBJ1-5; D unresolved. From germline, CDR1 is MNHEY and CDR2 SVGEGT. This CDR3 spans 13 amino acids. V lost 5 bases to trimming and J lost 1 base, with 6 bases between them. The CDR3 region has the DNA TGTGCCAGCAGTAATCCGAGCAATCAGCCCCAGCATTTT. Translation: CASSNPSNQPQHF.

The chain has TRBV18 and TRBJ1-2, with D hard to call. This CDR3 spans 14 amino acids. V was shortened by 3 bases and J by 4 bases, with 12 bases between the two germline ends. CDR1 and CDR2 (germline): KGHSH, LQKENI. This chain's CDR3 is CASSPSSQFYGYTF. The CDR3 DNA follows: TGTGCCAGCTCACCCTCTTCACAGTTCTATGGCTACACCTTC.

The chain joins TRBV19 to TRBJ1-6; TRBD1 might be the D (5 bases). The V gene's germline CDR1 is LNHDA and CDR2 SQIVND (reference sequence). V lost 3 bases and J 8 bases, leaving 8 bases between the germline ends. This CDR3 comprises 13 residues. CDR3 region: CASSIGGDSPLHF. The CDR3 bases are TGTGCCAGTAGTATCGGGGGTGATTCACCCCTCCACTTT.

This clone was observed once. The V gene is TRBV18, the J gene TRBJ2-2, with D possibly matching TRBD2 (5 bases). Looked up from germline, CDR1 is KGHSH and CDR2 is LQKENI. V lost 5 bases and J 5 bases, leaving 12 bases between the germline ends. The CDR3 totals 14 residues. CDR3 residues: CASSASSGTGELFF. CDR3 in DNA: TGTGCCAGCTCAGCCTCGTCGGGGACCGGGGAGCTGTTTTTT.

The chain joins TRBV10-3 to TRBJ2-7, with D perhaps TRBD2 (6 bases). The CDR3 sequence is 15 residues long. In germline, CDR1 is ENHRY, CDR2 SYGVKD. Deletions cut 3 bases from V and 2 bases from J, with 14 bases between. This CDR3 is CAISDRAGKTYEQYF. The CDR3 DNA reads TGTGCCATCAGTGACAGGGCGGGGAAGACCTACGAGCAGTACTTC.

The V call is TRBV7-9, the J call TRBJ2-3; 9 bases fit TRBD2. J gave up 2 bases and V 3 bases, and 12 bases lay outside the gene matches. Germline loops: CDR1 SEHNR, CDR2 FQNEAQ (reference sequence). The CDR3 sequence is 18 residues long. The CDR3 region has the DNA TGTGCCAGCAGCTTCACCGGGACTAGCTTCGACCTCACAGATACGCAGTATTTT. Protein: CASSFTGTSFDLTDTQYF.

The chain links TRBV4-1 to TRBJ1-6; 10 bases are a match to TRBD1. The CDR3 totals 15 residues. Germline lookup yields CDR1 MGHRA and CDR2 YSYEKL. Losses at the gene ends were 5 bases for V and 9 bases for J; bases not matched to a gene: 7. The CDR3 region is CASSYRTGGGSPLHF. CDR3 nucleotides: TGCGCCAGCAGCTACCGGACAGGGGGAGGTTCACCCCTCCACTTT.

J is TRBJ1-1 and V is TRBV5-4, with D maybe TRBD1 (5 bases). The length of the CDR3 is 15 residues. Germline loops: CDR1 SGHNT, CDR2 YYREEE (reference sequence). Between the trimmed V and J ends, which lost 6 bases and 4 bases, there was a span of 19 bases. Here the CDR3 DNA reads TGTGCCAGCACCGCTCGCGGGACGTGGGGCACTGAAGCTTTCTTT. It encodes CASTARGTWGTEAFF.

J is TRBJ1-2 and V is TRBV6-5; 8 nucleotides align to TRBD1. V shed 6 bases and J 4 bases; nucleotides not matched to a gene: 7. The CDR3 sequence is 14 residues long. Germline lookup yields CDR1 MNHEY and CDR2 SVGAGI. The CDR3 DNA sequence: TGTGCCAGCAGACGACAGGGGAAGGGCTATGGCTACACCTTC. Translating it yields CASRRQGKGYGYTF.

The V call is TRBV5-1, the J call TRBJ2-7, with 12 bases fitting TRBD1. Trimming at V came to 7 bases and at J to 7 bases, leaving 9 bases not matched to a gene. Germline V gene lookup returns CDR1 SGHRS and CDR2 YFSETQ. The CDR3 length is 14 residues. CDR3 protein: CASSSGQGAGEQYF. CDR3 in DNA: TGCGCCAGCTCTTCGGGACAGGGGGCGGGAGAGCAGTACTTC.

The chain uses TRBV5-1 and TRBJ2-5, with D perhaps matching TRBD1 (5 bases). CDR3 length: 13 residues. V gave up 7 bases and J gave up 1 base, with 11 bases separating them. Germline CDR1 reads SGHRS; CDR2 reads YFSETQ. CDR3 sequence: CASSGQLQETQYF. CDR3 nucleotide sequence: TGCGCCAGCTCCGGACAACTCCAAGAGACCCAGTACTTC.

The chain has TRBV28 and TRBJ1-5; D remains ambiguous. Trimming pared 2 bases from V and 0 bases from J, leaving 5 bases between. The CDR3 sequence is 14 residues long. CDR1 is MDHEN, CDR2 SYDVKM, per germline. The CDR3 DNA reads TGTGCCAGCAGTTTAGGGATTAGCAATCAGCCCCAGCATTTT. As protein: CASSLGISNQPQHF.

The CDR3 here is CATSDSRQTGELFF. The CDR3 DNA reads as TGTGCCACCAGTGATTCCCGACAGACCGGGGAGCTGTTTTTT. The chain carries TRBV24-1 and TRBJ2-2; the D gene is possibly TRBD1 (5 bases). V shed 2 bases and J shed 5 bases, with 8 bases lying between them. The germline V gene encodes CDR1 KGHDR and CDR2 SFDVKD. The CDR3 totals 14 residues.

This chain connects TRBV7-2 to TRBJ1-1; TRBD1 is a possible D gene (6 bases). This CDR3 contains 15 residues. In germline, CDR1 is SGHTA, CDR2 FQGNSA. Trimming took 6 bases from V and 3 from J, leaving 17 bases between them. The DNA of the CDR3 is TGTGCCAGCAGTTACAGGGTGTCTATTGACACTGAAGCTTTCTTT. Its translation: CASSYRVSIDTEAFF.

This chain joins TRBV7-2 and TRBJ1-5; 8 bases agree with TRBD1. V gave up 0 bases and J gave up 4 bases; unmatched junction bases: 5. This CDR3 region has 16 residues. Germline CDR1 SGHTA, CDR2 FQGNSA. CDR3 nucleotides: TGTGCCAGCAGCTTAGCCCAGACAGGGGTTAATCAGCCCCAGCATTTT. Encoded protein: CASSLAQTGVNQPQHF.